Listed below are T cell receptor beta chains from one sample, sequenced in a study of cytomegalovirus exposure and HLA in healthy donors. The protocol was immunoSEQ multiplex PCR, while the TCRdb copy is restricted to in-frame clones and leaves out a portion. This table has about 110,000 clones, about 88% appearing once. The sequenced material came from PBMCs. These receptors were obtained from a woman aged 18-29 years in good health and CMV-seropositive. Both conserved end residues are part of each CDR3. The D gene is left open where the match is weak. For some rows the clone size is stated as once, few or many, or as a class when expanded; others skip it.

>TRBD2|TRBV27|.|TRBJ2-7
TGTGCCAGCAGTTTTCTAGCGGGAGGACCCTACGAGCAGTACTTC
CASSFLAGGPYEQYF
>.|TRBV5-1|few|TRBJ1-1
TGCGCCAGCAGCTTGGGGTCCGGGGCTGAAGCTTTCTTT
CASSLGSGAEAFF
>TRBD1|TRBV11-2|.|TRBJ2-7
TGTGCCAGCAGCTCGACAGGGCTCTACTACGAGCAGTACTTC
CASSSTGLYYEQYF
>.|TRBV7-3|.|TRBJ1-5
TGTGCCAGCAGTACCGTCGGGGGTAGCAATCAGCCCCAGCATTTT
CASSTVGGSNQPQHF
>.|TRBV13|.|TRBJ1-2
TGTGCCAGCAGCTTAGGGACAACGTTTGGCTACACCTTC
CASSLGTTFGYTF
>TRBD1|TRBV4-2|.|TRBJ2-5
TGTGCCAGCAGCCAAGAATCCGGACAGGGCGGAGAGACCCAGTACTTC
CASSQESGQGGETQYF
>TRBD2|TRBV5-1|.|TRBJ2-7
TGCGCCAGCAGCTTGGGGGCTAGCGGGAGACTCTCCTACGAGCAGTACTTC
CASSLGASGRLSYEQYF
>TRBD1|TRBV25-1|.|TRBJ2-7
TGTGCCAGCAGTGATGATACAGGGGACCCCTACGAGCAGTACTTC
CASSDDTGDPYEQYF
>TRBD2|TRBV5-4|once|TRBJ2-7
TGTGCCAGCAGCCTAGCGGGAGAAGGGATGGGCTACGAGCAGTACTTC
CASSLAGEGMGYEQYF
>.|TRBV28|.|TRBJ1-2
TGTGCCAGCAGTCTAAAACTGATCTATGGCTACACCTTC
CASSLKLIYGYTF
>.|TRBV28|.|TRBJ1-1
TGTGCCAGCAGTTTGTCAGGAGCGAGGAGGGCTGAAGCTTTCTTT
CASSLSGARRAEAFF
>.|TRBV18|.|TRBJ1-1
TGTGCCAGCTCACCTAGGAGGGGTGGCGACGCTTTCTTT
CASSPRRGGDAFF
>TRBD1|TRBV5-1|.|TRBJ1-2
TGCGCCAGCAGCTTGGGGCAGGGGGACTATGGCTACACCTTC
CASSLGQGDYGYTF
>TRBD1|TRBV7-8|.|TRBJ2-1
TGTGCCAGCAGCCCCCAGACAGGGTCGGGGCATGAGCAGTTCTTC
CASSPQTGSGHEQFF
>.|TRBV19|.|TRBJ2-7
TGTGCCAGCTCCAGCGAACTCTACGAGCAGTACTTC
CASSSELYEQYF
>.|TRBV30|.|TRBJ2-2
TGTGCCTTTCGCGCGGTAGCGGCGAACACCGGGGAGCTGTTTTTT
CAFRAVAANTGELFF
>TRBD1|TRBV11-2|once|TRBJ2-5
TGTGCCAGCAGCCGGACAGGAGAGACCCAGTACTTC
CASSRTGETQYF
>TRBD2|TRBV30|.|TRBJ2-5
TGTGCCTGGAGTGTACAGCTAGCGGGGGGCGAGACCCAGTACTTC
CAWSVQLAGGETQYF
>TRBD1|TRBV19|.|TRBJ1-5
TGTGCCAGTAGTGCCCGGGACAGTAATCAGCCCCAGCATTTT
CASSARDSNQPQHF
>TRBD1|TRBV7-9|.|TRBJ1-5
TGTGCCAGCAGAACAGGGGGTCAGCCCCAGCATTTT
CASRTGGQPQHF
>.|TRBV30|.|TRBJ2-2
TGTGCCTGGAAACAGACCGGGGAGCTGTTTTTT
CAWKQTGELFF
>.|TRBV4-1|.|TRBJ1-1
TGCGCCAGCAGCCAATCTTGGGGAGGGAGGAGCGGGAACACTGAAGCTTTCTTT
CASSQSWGGRSGNTEAFF